The sequence of this T cell receptor (delta chain) was determined in a study of γδ T cells in repeated Plasmodium falciparum infection. General study points: Vdelta2-negative gammadelta repertoires, largely Vdelta1+, seemingly showed infection-driven waves of new clonal selection.

With 0 bases clipped from V and 1 base from J, the junction kept 30 bases outside the gene matches. The CDR3 consists of 25 residues. CDR1 and CDR2 (germline): TSWWSYY, QGS. TCRdb re-processed the multiplex PCR reads using CATT. The sample includes under 60,000 delta-chain clones, 1.6% seen only once; the top ten take over 7%. Bulk repertoires came from Vgamma9/Vdelta2+ or Vdelta2-negative gammadelta T cells flow-sorted from PBMC. This clone was seen only a few times. Its antigen is currently unknown. TCRdb's entry gives the protein of a much larger clone, which mismatches this DNA's translation at residue 19, likely from a read error; the protein reported here is translated from the DNA.

What was sequenced was gamma-delta T cells from blood. The source is a pool of human donors (malaria-infected and uninfected, not separated). This chain connects TRDV1 to TRDJ1, with TRDD3 matching 9 bases. The CDR3 DNA reads as TGTGCTCTTGGGGAACTAGGCCTGGTCATAAAGTTCGAATATACTGGGGGAGCGTGCACCGATAAACTCATCTTT. Translating gives CALGELGLVIKFEYTGGACTDKLIF.